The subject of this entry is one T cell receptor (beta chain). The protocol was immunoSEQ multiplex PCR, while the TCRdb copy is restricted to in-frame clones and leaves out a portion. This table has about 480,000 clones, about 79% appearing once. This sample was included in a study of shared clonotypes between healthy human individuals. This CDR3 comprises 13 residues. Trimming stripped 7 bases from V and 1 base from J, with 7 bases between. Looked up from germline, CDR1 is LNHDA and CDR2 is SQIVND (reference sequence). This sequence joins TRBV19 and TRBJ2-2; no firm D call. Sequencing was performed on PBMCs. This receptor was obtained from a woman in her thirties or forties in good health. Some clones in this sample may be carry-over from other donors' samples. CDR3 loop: CASKQMNTGELFF. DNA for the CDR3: TGTGCCAGTAAGCAGATGAACACCGGGGAGCTGTTTTTT.